This T cell receptor beta chain was recorded in a study of Graves' ophthalmopathy and Graves' hyperthyroidism. Study context: There was a collection of peripheral blood at initial diagnosis, before any treatment.

Beta-chain TCR CDR3 regions were amplified from RNA transcripts. A first-round RT-PCR used HTBI primers, followed by a second-round multiplex PCR. TCRdb redid the calling of the multiplex PCR reads with MiXCR, one entry per CDR3 protein. Of 350,000 or so distinct CDR3 sequences listed, 15% to 20% were seen once; the top ten hold 12%. This clonotype was observed many times. Input material: peripheral blood. The clonotype was recovered from an adult man with Graves' ophthalmopathy.

The CDR3 bases are TGCGCCAGCAGCCCTCTACAGGGATCGGCAATGGAGACCCAGTACTTC. Its protein product is CASSPLQGSAMETQYF. V is TRBV5-1 and J is TRBJ2-5, with a tentative D call TRBD1 (6 bases). This CDR3 has 16 residues. With 4 bases removed from V and 5 bases from J, the gap between germline ends came to 21 bases. In germline, CDR1 is SGHRS, CDR2 YFSETQ.